The 8 T cell receptor beta chains below come from one sample, sequenced in a study of CD8 T cells in Susac syndrome. cDNA came from about 0.5 to 1 ug RNA primed by random hexamers. One entry per CDR3 protein results from TCRdb running MiXCR on the immunoSEQ multiplex PCR reads. The sample records approximately 130,000 distinct CDR3 sequences, approximately 90% being singletons. The sequenced material came from CD8+ T cells from PBMCs. These receptors originate from a human donor with multiple sclerosis.

The chain has TRBV5-6 and TRBJ2-3; D is perhaps TRBD2 (6 bases). Germline V gives CDR1 SGHDT, CDR2 YYEEEE. The V and J ends lost 0 bases and 0 bases respectively, with 8 bases between them. The CDR3 totals 15 residues. CDR3 protein: CASSLEAGSTDTQYF. In DNA, the CDR3 is TGTGCCAGCAGCTTGGAGGCGGGAAGCACAGATACGCAGTATTTT. Full variable domain (rest looked up from reference TRBV5-6 and TRBJ2-3): DAGVTQSPTHLIKTRGQQVTLRCSPKSGHDTVSWYQQALGQGPQFIFQYYEEEERQRGNFPDRFSGHQFPNYSSELNVNALLLGDSALYLCASSLEAGSTDTQYFGPGTRLTVL.

The chain employs TRBV3-1 and TRBJ1-2; D not resolved. Germline V lookup: CDR1 LGHDT, CDR2 YNNKEL (reference sequence). The CDR3 runs to 16 residues. V was cut by 0 bases and J by 7 bases, with 18 bases left in between. The CDR3 is CASSQDTCAETAGYTF. The CDR3 nucleotides are TGTGCCAGCAGCCAAGATACGTGCGCGGAAACGGCTGGCTACACCTTC.

This rearrangement joins TRBV3-1 to TRBJ1-2; D remains unclear. Trimming took off 0 bases at V and 4 bases at J, with 12 bases between the two ends. The CDR3 is 15 residues long. CDR1 is LGHDT and CDR2 is YNNKEL in the germline V gene (reference sequence). The CDR3 sequence is CASSQDRGRLYGYTF. In nucleotides, the CDR3 is TGTGCCAGCAGCCAAGACAGAGGCAGGCTCTATGGCTACACCTTC.

The gene calls are TRBV25-1 and TRBJ2-3; D uncertain. Trimming left V 4 bases short and J 12 bases short, with 14 bases between. The CDR3 is 12 amino acids. Germline V lookup: CDR1 MGHDK, CDR2 SYGVNS. The CDR3: CASSVLGPPQYF. For the CDR3, the DNA is TGTGCCAGCAGTGTCCTTGGCCCTCCACAGTATTTT.

V is TRBV6-2 or TRBV6-3 and J is TRBJ2-7, with D unresolved. Germline assignment: CDR1 MNHEY and CDR2 SVGEGT. This CDR3 comprises 13 residues. Trimming left V 2 bases short and J 0 bases short, with 5 bases between. CDR3 in amino acids: CASSYPTSYEQYF. CDR3 DNA: TGTGCCAGCAGTTACCCTACCTCCTACGAGCAGTACTTC.

The chain couples TRBV30 to TRBJ2-1; 10 nucleotides line up with TRBD2. V was pared by 2 bases and J by 4 bases, with 2 bases of the junction left unmatched. The CDR3 contains 14 residues. In germline, CDR1 is GTSNPN, CDR2 SVGIG (reference sequence). The CDR3 sequence: CAWSMTSGYNEQFF. The CDR3 DNA sequence: TGTGCCTGGAGTATGACTAGCGGGTACAATGAGCAGTTCTTC.

This clonotype showed up just once. This chain connects TRBV6-2 or TRBV6-3 to TRBJ2-7, with D hard to call. Germline assignment: CDR1 MNHEY and CDR2 SVGEGT. The CDR3 has 13 residues. With 2 bases removed from V and 2 bases from J, the gap between germline ends came to 7 bases. CDR3 sequence: CASSYALTYEQYF. In DNA form, the CDR3 reads TGTGCCAGCAGTTACGCACTTACCTACGAGCAGTACTTC.

V and J are TRBV6-1 and TRBJ1-2; tentatively, D is TRBD1 (5 bases). The V end lost 8 bases, the J end lost 4 bases, and 20 bases lay between the germline ends. Germline V lookup: CDR1 MNHNS, CDR2 SASEGT. The CDR3 is made up of 15 amino acids. For the CDR3, the DNA is TGTGCCAGCGGGGGTTGGGCGGATATCTTCTATGGCTACACCTTC. Protein sequence: CASGGWADIFYGYTF.